This TCR beta chain stems from a study of blood T cell repertoires in COVID-19. Study background: Material from acute and convalescent COVID-19 was sourced from the United States, Italy and Spain. PBMCs, B-cell-depleted T cells, or T cells were the source of the cDNA or gDNA that made up the material.

Germline lookup yields CDR1 LNHDA and CDR2 SQIVND (reference sequence). With 4 bases removed from V and 5 bases from J, the gap between germline ends came to 9 bases. The CDR3 consists of 13 residues. Source study methods: Nucleated cell counts were estimated from reference gene primer amplification. This table comes from immunoSEQ multiplex PCR, and its TCRdb copy is limited to in-frame clones, with some not included. Clonal size and the V and J genes are those of that table, whereas D and trimming came from the DNA. This sample has around 60,000 clones; just over 85% occur once, and the top ten carry 1% to 1.5%.

The TCR sequence derives from an elderly woman with acute or convalescent COVID-19. The V call is TRBV19, the J call TRBJ1-5, with D possibly being TRBD1 (6 bases). The sequenced sample was peripheral blood. As DNA, the CDR3 is TGTGCCAGTAGTACCCGGACAGATCAGCCCCAGCATTTT. The encoded protein is CASSTRTDQPQHF.